This TCR beta chain came from a study of T cell repertoires in cytomegalovirus infection. The wider study: Matching HLA type and CMV infection were both indicated by public TCR beta signatures. Whole-study findings and limits: Predominance within the ex vivo response was attributable to HLA-C-restricted CMV-specific TCR beta clonotypes.

CDR1 SNHLY and CDR2 FYNNEI come from the germline V gene. This CDR3 is built from 15 residues. V lost 4 bases, J lost 7 bases, and 6 bases stayed unmatched. MiXCR was run by TCRdb on the reads, yielding one entry per CDR3 protein. The sample contains under 200,000 distinct CDR3 sequences, about a sixth of which appear only once. On this clonotype: What it binds is unknown.

The chain recombines TRBV2 with TRBJ2-7, with 14 nucleotides matching TRBD2. The TCR comes from a human donor in good health (CMV status not recorded). Some clones in this sample may be carry-over from other donors' samples. Sequencing was performed on CD8+ T cells from PBMCs. The DNA for the CDR3 is TGTGCCAGCAGTGCCTCGACTAGCGGGGGGGCAGAGCAGTACTTC. Protein sequence: CASSASTSGGAEQYF.